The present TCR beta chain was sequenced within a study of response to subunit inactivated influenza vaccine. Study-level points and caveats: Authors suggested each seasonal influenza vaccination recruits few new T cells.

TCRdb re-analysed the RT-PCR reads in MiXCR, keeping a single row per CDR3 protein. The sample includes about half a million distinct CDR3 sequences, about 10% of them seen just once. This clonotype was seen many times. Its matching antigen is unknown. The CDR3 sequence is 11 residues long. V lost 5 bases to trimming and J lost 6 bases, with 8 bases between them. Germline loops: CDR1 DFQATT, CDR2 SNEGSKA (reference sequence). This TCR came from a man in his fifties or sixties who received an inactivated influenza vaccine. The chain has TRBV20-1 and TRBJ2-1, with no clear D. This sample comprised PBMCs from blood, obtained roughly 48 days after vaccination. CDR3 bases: TGCAGTGCTTCCCGGATCAATGAGCAGTTCTTC. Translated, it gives CSASRINEQFF.